The source of this T cell receptor beta chain is a study of cytomegalovirus exposure and HLA in healthy donors. Whole-study results and caveats: A few chains linked to CMV were shown in vitro to be specific for CMV antigens.

The study ran its PCR with 60 Vbeta and 13 Jbeta primers. The protocol was immunoSEQ multiplex PCR, while the TCRdb copy is restricted to in-frame clones and leaves out a portion. Here the sample spans more than 95,000 clones, 8% to 11% being singletons. Trimming removed 5 bases from V and 1 base from J, with 12 bases in between. This CDR3 region has 14 residues. Germline V lookup: CDR1 MNHEY, CDR2 SVGAGI. This clone was seen a handful of times. The antigen remains unidentified. The TCR comes from a woman between 18 and 29 years old in good health and CMV-seropositive. Sequenced input: PBMCs. The chain carries TRBV6-5 and TRBJ2-7; D possibly corresponds to TRBD1 (5 bases). The CDR3 protein is CASSRDTGSYEQYF. The CDR3 DNA reads as TGTGCCAGCAGTCGTGATACAGGTTCCTACGAGCAGTACTTC.